The 19 T cell receptor beta chains presented below share a single source sample, sequenced in a study of CD8+ T cells in alopecia areata. As for time point: mouse skin 3 weeks after grafting. RNA extraction was followed by reverse transcription into cDNA, which acted as the sequencing template. Sequencing was performed with immunoSEQ multiplex PCR; in TCRdb, only in-frame clones are kept and a portion is missing. This sample has thousands of clones, each found more than once. The sample consisted of skin, taken at week 3. Every receptor here comes from a C3H/HeJ mouse with alopecia areata. Strain haplotype at MHC: H2-k.

This clone has a handful of counts. The gene symbols are mouse symbols. From the germline J gene comes the end of the CDR3, since the read stops 3 residues before it. The chain is built from TRBV31 and TRBJ1-6; tentatively, D is TRBD1 (5 bases). TRBJ1-6 is assigned to the ORF class and has an uncertain function. Germline assignment: CDR1 GKSSPN and CDR2 SITVG. V was cut by 0 bases and J by 3 bases, with 6 bases left in between. This CDR3 has 14 residues. The part of the CDR3 DNA that was read is TGTGCCTGGAGTCTAGACAGCTATAATTCGCCC. This translates into CAWSLDSYNSP. The entire CDR3 sequence reads CAWSLDSYNSPLYF.

This clone has a handful of counts. Germline and genes here are mouse. The DNA ends 4 residues before the CDR3 does, and the rest of the CDR3 is filled in from the germline J gene. This same CDR3 is encoded by further DNA sequences in the sample. The J gene is TRBJ2-1, the V gene TRBV5, with TRBD2 identical over 7 bases. In germline, CDR1 is LGHNA, CDR2 YNLKQL (reference sequence). Trimming removed 0 bases from V and 4 bases from J; junction bases left unmatched: 0. CDR3 length: 14 amino acids. Incomplete CDR3 DNA: TGTGCCAGCAGCCAAGACTGGGGGTATGCT. Translated, it gives CASSQDWGYA. The full CDR3 is CASSQDWGYAEQFF.

This clone occurred many times. Each gene name is a mouse one. The missing CDR3 end, 4 residues past where the read stops, is filled in from the germline J gene. This chain links TRBV31 with TRBJ2-1, with TRBD2 identical over 14 bases. Germline V gene lookup returns CDR1 GKSSPN and CDR2 SITVG. The CDR3 loop spans 15 amino acids. CDR3 DNA, as far as it was read: TGTGCCTGGAGGGGGACTGGGGGGGCGCGGGCT. As protein: CAWRGTGGARA. The CDR3 reads in full as CAWRGTGGARAEQFF.

At least ten counts were recorded for this clone. The gene symbols are mouse symbols. Partial CDR3 DNA: TGTGCCAGCAGCCAAGGACAGGGGGCGTAT. Amino acid sequence: CASSQGQGAY. The CDR3, in full, reads CASSQGQGAYEQYF. The rearrangement links TRBV5 to TRBJ2-7, with 10 positions matching TRBD1. The read terminates 4 residues ahead of where the CDR3 ends, so the germline J gene completes it. CDR3 length: 14 amino acids. Per the germline V gene, CDR1 is LGHNA and CDR2 is YNLKQL (reference sequence).

Only a few counts were recorded for this clone. Gene and germline names: mouse. The missing CDR3 end, 4 residues past where the read stops, is filled in from the germline J gene. The chain recombines TRBV13-3 with TRBJ1-1; D is uncertain. V was shortened by 6 bases and J by 4 bases, with 10 bases between the two germline ends. Germline V gene lookup returns CDR1 NNHDY and CDR2 SYVADS. The CDR3 is 12 residues long. The CDR3 bases that were read are TGTGCCAGCAAGAACATGGGCACA. This encodes CASKNMGT. The entire CDR3 is CASKNMGTEVFF.

In its sample, this clone is medium-sized. Each gene name is a mouse one. The read terminates 4 residues ahead of where the CDR3 ends, so the germline J gene completes it. The rearrangement links TRBV13-3 to TRBJ1-2; TRBD1 agrees at 11 bases. CDR1 and CDR2 from the germline V gene are NNHDY and SYVADS. V shed 5 bases, J shed 3 bases, and the junction held 0 bases outside the gene matches. There are 13 residues in the CDR3. The DNA read from the CDR3 is TGTGCCAGCAGGGACAGGGGGCACTCC. This codes for CASRDRGHS. The full CDR3 protein is CASRDRGHSDYTF.

Concerning this clone itself: Germline and genes: mouse. The read gets to within 4 residues of the CDR3 end, and the germline J gene fills in the rest. The V call is TRBV2, the J call TRBJ2-3; TRBD1 agrees at 7 bases. The germline V gene has CDR1 LGHNA and CDR2 YSYQKL. J was trimmed by 1 base and V by 0 bases; bases with no gene match: 1. This CDR3 is 15 amino acids long. CDR3 sequence: CASSQDQGGAETLYF. The DNA read from the CDR3 is TGTGCCAGCAGCCAAGACCAGGGGGGTGCAGAA.

This clone was counted many times. Genes and germline are mouse. The sequenced fragment ends 4 residues before the CDR3 boundary, so the rest is inferred from the germline J gene. The J gene is TRBJ2-1, the V gene TRBV5; TRBD2 matches at 10 bases. This CDR3 comprises 15 residues. V was clipped by 4 bases and J by 3 bases; unmatched bases: 3. The germline CDR1 and CDR2 sequences are LGHNA and YNLKQL (reference sequence). CDR3 DNA (partial): TGTGCCAGCAGCCCAGACTGGGGGGCCTATGCT. Encoded protein: CASSPDWGAYA. The complete CDR3 reads CASSPDWGAYAEQFF.

In this sample, this clone turned up a few times. One base separates it from a far larger clone, so it is likely a read error. The gene names given are mouse names. The read stops 4 residues short of the end of the CDR3; the missing end is completed from the germline J gene. The chain joins TRBV4 to TRBJ1-2; 9 nucleotides match TRBD1. Per germline, CDR1 LGHDT and CDR2 YNNKQL (reference sequence). The CDR3 covers 14 residues. J gave up 0 bases and V 5 bases, and 1 base lay outside the gene matches. The sequenced part of the CDR3 DNA is TGTGCCAGCAGCGGGGACAGGGCAAACTCC. Protein: CASSGDRANS. The entire CDR3 protein is CASSGDRANSDYTF.

The table lists this clone with a few counts. Gene and germline names: mouse. The missing CDR3 end, 4 residues past where the read stops, is filled in from the germline J gene. The chain combines TRBV13-2 with TRBJ2-7; 9 bases agree with TRBD2. V was clipped by 2 bases and J by 1 base; unmatched bases: 1. The CDR3 sequence is 14 residues long. Germline CDR1 and CDR2: NNHNN and SYGAGS (reference sequence). Incomplete CDR3 DNA: TGTGCCAGCGGTGACGGACTGGGGTCCTAT. Encoded protein: CASGDGLGSY. The complete CDR3 protein is CASGDGLGSYEQYF.

This clone is labeled as medium-sized (0.01 to 0.1%). Any gene name here is a mouse gene name. The observed sequence ends 4 residues before the CDR3 terminus, with the missing tail filled in from the germline J gene. The rearrangement joins TRBV13-1 to TRBJ2-5, with 7 bases lining up with TRBD2. Looked up from germline, CDR1 is NSHNY and CDR2 is SYGAGN. CDR3 length: 13 amino acids. The sequenced part of the CDR3 DNA is TGTGCCAGCAGTGATGCGGGGGGGGAC. It is translated as CASSDAGGD. The entire CDR3 protein reads CASSDAGGDTQYF.

This clone has a count of ten or more. Any gene name here is a mouse gene name. The CDR3 end lies 4 residues beyond the end of the read and is filled in from the germline J gene. The V and J genes are TRBV19 and TRBJ1-2, with D unclear. The CDR3 extends over 13 amino acids. Germline CDR1 and CDR2: FNHDT and SITEND (reference sequence). Trimming shortened V by 0 bases and J by 3 bases, and 6 bases separated the two germline ends. Partial CDR3 DNA: TGTGCCAGCAGTATAGGGGGTCACTCC. Protein: CASSIGGHS. The whole CDR3 region reads CASSIGGHSDYTF.

Concerning this clone itself: Mouse gene names apply. Read coverage stops 4 residues before the CDR3 terminus; the germline J gene supplies the remainder. The chain has TRBV13-2 and TRBJ1-2, with TRBD1 identical over 7 bases. Germline values: CDR1 NNHNN, CDR2 SYGAGS (reference sequence). V lost 5 bases to trimming and J lost 4 bases; unmatched junction nucleotides: 5. CDR3 length: 13 amino acids. The CDR3 protein is CASGGTATSDYTF. The covered CDR3 bases are TGTGCCAGCGGGGGGACAGCAACCTCC.

This clone was detected many times. Germline and genes: mouse. The CDR3 goes on 4 residues after the read ends, and that part is filled in from the germline J gene. The chain recombines TRBV13-1 with TRBJ2-1, with D possibly TRBD2 on 6 matching bases. The CDR3 length is 15 residues. Germline CDR1 and CDR2: NSHNY and SYGAGN. V lost 0 bases to trimming and J lost 3 bases, with 10 bases between them. CDR3 in amino acids: CASSDAGGSYAEQFF. The CDR3 DNA, read in part, is TGTGCCAGCAGTGATGCCGGGGGGAGCTATGCT.

This clone was seen ten or more times. The genes and germline here are from mouse. The observed sequence ends 4 residues before the CDR3 terminus, with the missing tail filled in from the germline J gene. The V gene is TRBV31, the J gene TRBJ2-5; 14 bases match TRBD2. CDR1 GKSSPN and CDR2 SITVG come from the germline V gene. The CDR3 contains 16 residues. The part of the CDR3 DNA that was read is TGTGCCTGGAGTCTAGGGGACTGGGGGGGCGCGGAC. As protein: CAWSLGDWGGAD. The full CDR3 protein is CAWSLGDWGGADTQYF.

This clone was seen at least ten times. The genes and germline here are from mouse. The missing CDR3 end, 4 residues past where the read stops, is filled in from the germline J gene. The chain uses TRBV14 and TRBJ2-4; 11 nucleotides line up with TRBD2. The CDR3 is 15 residues long. From germline, CDR1 is SGHDT and CDR2 FRDEAV. J was trimmed by 3 bases and V by 5 bases; bases with no gene match: 5. CDR3 amino acids: CASSLTGGAQNTLYF. The covered CDR3 bases are TGTGCCAGCAGCCTCACTGGGGGGGCCCAAAAC. Complete variable domain (other parts from reference TRBV14 and TRBJ2-4): EAGVTQSPRYAVLQEGQAVSFWCDPISGHDTLYWYQQPRDQGPQLLVYFRDEAVIDNSQLPSDRFSAVRPKGTNSTLKIQSAKQGDTATYLCASSLTGGAQNTLYFGAGTRLSVL.

Concerning this clone: Gene names refer to mouse genes. The CDR3 end falls 4 residues outside the read, so it is completed with the germline J gene. The gene calls are TRBV19 and TRBJ2-4; unclear D gene. V was shortened by 2 bases and J by 0 bases, with 10 bases between the two germline ends. Germline V gene data show CDR1 as FNHDT and CDR2 as SITEND (reference sequence). The CDR3 runs 15 residues. Partial CDR3 DNA: TGTGCCAGCAGTATCCCACAGATTAGTCAAAAC. Residues: CASSIPQISQN. The complete CDR3 sequence is CASSIPQISQNTLYF. The full variable domain, with the rest looked up from reference TRBV19 and TRBJ2-4, is GGIITQTPKFLIGQEGQKLTLKCQQNFNHDTMYWYRQDSGKGLRLIYYSITENDLQKGDLSEGYDASREKKSSFSLTVTSAQKNEMAVFLCASSIPQISQNTLYFGAGTRLSVL.

This clone is labeled as medium-sized. Any gene name here is a mouse gene name. The CDR3 goes on 4 residues after the read ends, and that part is filled in from the germline J gene. The genes are TRBV16 and TRBJ2-4, with TRBD2 matching over 10 bases. Germline V lookup: CDR1 SGHSA, CDR2 FRNQAP. The CDR3 length is 18 residues. The CDR3 bases that were read are TGTGCAAGCAGCTTAGATACGAGCTGGGGGGGCGCAGATAAC. Its protein is CASSLDTSWGGADN. In full, the CDR3 is CASSLDTSWGGADNTLYF.

This clone was recorded at least ten times. Here the gene names and germline are mouse. With the read ending 4 residues before the CDR3 end, the germline J gene is used to fill in that end. This rearrangement joins TRBV13-2 to TRBJ2-7, with a weak D call TRBD1 (6 bases). CDR1 is NNHNN, CDR2 SYGAGS, per germline (reference sequence). V lost 2 bases and J lost 0, with 12 bases in between. The CDR3 length is 15 residues. The covered CDR3 bases are TGTGCCAGCGGTGACTCCCGGGACATCTCCTAT. It yields the protein CASGDSRDISY. The full-length CDR3 reads as CASGDSRDISYEQYF.